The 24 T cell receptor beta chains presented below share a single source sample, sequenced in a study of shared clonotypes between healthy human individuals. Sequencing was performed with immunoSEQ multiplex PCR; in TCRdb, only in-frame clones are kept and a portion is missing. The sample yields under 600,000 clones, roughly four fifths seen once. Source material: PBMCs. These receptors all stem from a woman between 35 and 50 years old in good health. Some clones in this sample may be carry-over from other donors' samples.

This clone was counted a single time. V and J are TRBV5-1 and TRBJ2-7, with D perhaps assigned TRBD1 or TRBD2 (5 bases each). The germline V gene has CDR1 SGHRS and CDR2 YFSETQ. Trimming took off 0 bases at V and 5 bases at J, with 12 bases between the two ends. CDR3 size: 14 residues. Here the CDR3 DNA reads TGCGCCAGCAGCTTGGGTGGGGACGGCGACGAGCAGTACTTC. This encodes CASSLGGDGDEQYF.

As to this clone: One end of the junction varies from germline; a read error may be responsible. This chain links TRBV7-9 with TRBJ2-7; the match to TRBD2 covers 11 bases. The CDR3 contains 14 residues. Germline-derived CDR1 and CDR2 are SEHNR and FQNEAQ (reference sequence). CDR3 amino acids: CASSIAGGPGEQYF. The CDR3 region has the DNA TGTGCCAGCAGCATAGCGGGAGGGCCGGGCGAGCAGTACTTC.

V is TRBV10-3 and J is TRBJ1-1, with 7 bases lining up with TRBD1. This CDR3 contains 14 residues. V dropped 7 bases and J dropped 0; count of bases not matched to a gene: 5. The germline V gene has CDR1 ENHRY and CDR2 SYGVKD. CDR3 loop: CAIKRDSMNTEAFF. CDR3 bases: TGTGCCATCAAAAGGGACAGCATGAACACTGAAGCTTTCTTT.

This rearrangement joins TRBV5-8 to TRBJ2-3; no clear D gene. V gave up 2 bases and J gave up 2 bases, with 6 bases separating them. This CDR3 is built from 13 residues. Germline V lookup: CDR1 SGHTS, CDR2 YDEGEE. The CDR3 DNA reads TGTGCCAGCAGCTTTGACTCCACAGATACGCAGTATTTT. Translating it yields CASSFDSTDTQYF.

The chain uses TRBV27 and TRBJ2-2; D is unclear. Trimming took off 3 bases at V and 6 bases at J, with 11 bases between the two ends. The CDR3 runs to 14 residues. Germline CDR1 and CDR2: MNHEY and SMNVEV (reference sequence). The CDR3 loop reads CASSFSSPPGELFF. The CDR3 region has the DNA TGTGCCAGCAGTTTTTCTAGTCCCCCCGGGGAGCTGTTTTTT.

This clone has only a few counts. The chain's CDR3 is CASSLDPVRRALPASSYEQYF. The CDR3 bases are TGCGCCAGCAGCTTGGATCCTGTCCGGCGGGCACTCCCAGCGAGCTCCTACGAGCAGTACTTC. The chain couples TRBV5-1 to TRBJ2-7, with D perhaps TRBD2 (5 bases). Germline values: CDR1 SGHRS, CDR2 YFSETQ. V dropped 0 bases and J dropped 0 bases, with 28 bases sitting between them. CDR3 size: 21 residues.

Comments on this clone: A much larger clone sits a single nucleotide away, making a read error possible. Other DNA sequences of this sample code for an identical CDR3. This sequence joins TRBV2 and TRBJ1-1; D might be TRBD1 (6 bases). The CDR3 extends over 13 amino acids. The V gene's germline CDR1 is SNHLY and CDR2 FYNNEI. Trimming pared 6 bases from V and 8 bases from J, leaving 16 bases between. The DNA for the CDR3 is TGTGCCAGCAGCCTACAGGGAGGGCTAGAAGCTTTCTTT. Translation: CASSLQGGLEAFF.

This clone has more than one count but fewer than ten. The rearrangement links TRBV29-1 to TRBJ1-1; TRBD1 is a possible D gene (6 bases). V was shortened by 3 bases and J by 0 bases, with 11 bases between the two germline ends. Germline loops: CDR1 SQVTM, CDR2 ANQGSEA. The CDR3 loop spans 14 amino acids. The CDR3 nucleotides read TGCAGCGTTGATGCGGGGGGCATGAACACTGAAGCTTTCTTT. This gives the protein CSVDAGGMNTEAFF.

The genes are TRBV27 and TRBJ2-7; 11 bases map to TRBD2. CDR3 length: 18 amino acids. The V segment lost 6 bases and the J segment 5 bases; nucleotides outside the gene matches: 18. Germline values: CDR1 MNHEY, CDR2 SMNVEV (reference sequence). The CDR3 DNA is TGTGCCAGCAGAATTCGATCGCTAAGTAGCGGGAGGGCCAACGAGCAGTACTTC. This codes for CASRIRSLSSGRANEQYF.

The DNA of the CDR3 is TGTGCCAGCAGCTTGCGCACAGGGGTTGTCGCGAACACCGGGGAGCTGTTTTTT. As protein: CASSLRTGVVANTGELFF. The V gene is TRBV11-2, the J gene TRBJ2-2; 7 nucleotides match TRBD1. J gave up 0 bases and V 3 bases, and 10 bases lay outside the gene matches. CDR3 length equals 18 residues. Germline CDR1 is SGHAT and CDR2 is FQNNGV.

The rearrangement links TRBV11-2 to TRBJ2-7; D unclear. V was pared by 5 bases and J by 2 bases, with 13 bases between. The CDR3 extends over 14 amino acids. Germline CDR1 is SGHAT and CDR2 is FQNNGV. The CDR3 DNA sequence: TGTGCCAGCAGCCTGGGTCAGCTAACCTACGAGCAGTACTTC. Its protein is CASSLGQLTYEQYF.

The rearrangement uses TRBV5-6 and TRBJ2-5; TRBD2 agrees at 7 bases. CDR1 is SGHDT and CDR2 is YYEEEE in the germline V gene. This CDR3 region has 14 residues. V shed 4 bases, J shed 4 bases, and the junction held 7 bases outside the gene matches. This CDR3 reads CASSPSGIRETQYF. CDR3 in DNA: TGTGCCAGCAGCCCCAGCGGGATAAGAGAGACCCAGTACTTC.

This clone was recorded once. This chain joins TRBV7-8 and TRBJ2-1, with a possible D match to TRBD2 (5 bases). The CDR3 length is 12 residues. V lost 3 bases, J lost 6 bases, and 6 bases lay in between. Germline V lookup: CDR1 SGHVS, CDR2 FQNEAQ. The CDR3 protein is CASSFRGNEQFF. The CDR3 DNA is TGTGCCAGCAGCTTCCGGGGCAATGAGCAGTTCTTC. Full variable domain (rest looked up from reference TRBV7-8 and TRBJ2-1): GAGVSQSPRYKVAKRGQDVALRCDPISGHVSLFWYQQALGQGPEFLTYFQNEAQLDKSGLPSDRFFAERPEGSVSTLKIQRTQQEDSAVYLCASSFRGNEQFFGPGTRLTVL.

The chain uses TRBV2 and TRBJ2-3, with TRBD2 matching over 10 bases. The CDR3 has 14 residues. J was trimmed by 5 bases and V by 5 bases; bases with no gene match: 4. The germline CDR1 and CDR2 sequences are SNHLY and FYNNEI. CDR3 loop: CASSRLAGGDTQYF. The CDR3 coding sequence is TGTGCCAGCAGTAGACTAGCGGGTGGAGATACGCAGTATTTT.

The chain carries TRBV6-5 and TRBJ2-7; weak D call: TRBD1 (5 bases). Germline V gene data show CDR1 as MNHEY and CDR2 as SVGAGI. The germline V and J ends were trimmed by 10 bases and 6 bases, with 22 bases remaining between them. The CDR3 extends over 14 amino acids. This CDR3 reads CAISRGPVAGEQYF. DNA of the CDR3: TGTGCCATCTCAAGGGGCCCGGTCGCCGGCGAGCAGTACTTC.

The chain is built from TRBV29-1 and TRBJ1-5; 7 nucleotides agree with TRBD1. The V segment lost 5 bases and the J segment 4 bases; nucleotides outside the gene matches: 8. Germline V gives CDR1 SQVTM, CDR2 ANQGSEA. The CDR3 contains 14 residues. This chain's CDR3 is CSVTTGPGNQPQHF. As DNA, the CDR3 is TGCAGCGTTACGACAGGGCCGGGGAATCAGCCCCAGCATTTT.

CDR3 amino acids: CSVEKHRQTTDTQYF. The CDR3, as DNA: TGCAGCGTTGAAAAGCACCGCCAAACCACAGATACGCAGTATTTT. V gene TRBV29-1 combines with J gene TRBJ2-3, with no clear D. The CDR3 runs 15 residues. Germline values: CDR1 SQVTM, CDR2 ANQGSEA. Trimming removed 2 bases at V and 2 bases at J, with 14 bases between.

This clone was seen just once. The DNA for the CDR3 is TGTGCCAGCGGGACGACTAGCGGGAGAGAGAATGAGCAGTTCTTC. It encodes CASGTTSGRENEQFF. This rearrangement joins TRBV28 to TRBJ2-1, with TRBD2 matching 12 bases. V shed 8 bases and J 7 bases; nucleotides not matched to a gene: 9. CDR1 and CDR2 from the germline V gene are MDHEN and SYDVKM. This CDR3 is 15 amino acids long. Complete variable domain (other parts from reference TRBV28 and TRBJ2-1): DVKVTQSSRYLVKRTGEKVFLECVQDMDHENMFWYRQDPGLGLRLIYFSYDVKMKEKGDIPEGYSVSREKKERFSLILESASTNQTSMYLCASGTTSGRENEQFFGPGTRLTVL.

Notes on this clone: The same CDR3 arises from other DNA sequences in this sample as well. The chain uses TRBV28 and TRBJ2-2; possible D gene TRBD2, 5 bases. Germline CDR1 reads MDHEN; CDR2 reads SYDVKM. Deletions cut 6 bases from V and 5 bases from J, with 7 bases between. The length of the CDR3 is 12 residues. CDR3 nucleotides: TGTGCCAGCAGCCCGGGAACCGGGGAGCTGTTTTTT. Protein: CASSPGTGELFF.

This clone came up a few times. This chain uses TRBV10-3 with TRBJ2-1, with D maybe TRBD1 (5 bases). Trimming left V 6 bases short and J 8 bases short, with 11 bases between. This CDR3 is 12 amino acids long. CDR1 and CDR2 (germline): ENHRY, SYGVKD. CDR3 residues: CAIRGQGDEQFF. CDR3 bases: TGTGCCATCAGGGGCCAGGGCGATGAGCAGTTCTTC.

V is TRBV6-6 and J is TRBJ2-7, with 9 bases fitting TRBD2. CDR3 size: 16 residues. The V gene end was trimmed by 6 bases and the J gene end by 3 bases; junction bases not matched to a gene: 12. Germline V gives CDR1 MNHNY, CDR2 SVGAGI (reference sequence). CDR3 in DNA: TGTGCCAGCAGAAGCAACGAAAGACTAGCGGACTACGAGCAGTACTTC. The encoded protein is CASRSNERLADYEQYF.

CDR3 DNA: TGTGCCAGCAGCCTTCCCGGGGCCAACGTCCTGACTTTC. Translated: CASSLPGANVLTF. The chain is built from TRBV7-2 and TRBJ2-6; D remains unclear. Between the trimmed V and J ends, which lost 5 bases and 4 bases, there was a span of 6 bases. The germline V gene encodes CDR1 SGHTA and CDR2 FQGNSA. This CDR3 spans 13 amino acids.

CDR3 sequence: CASSIVASGVTGELFF. In DNA, the CDR3 is TGTGCCAGTAGTATAGTCGCTAGCGGAGTCACCGGGGAGCTGTTTTTT. The chain links TRBV19 to TRBJ2-2, with 7 bases that match TRBD2. V shed 1 base, J shed 4 bases, and the junction held 6 bases outside the gene matches. This CDR3 is 16 amino acids long. CDR1 and CDR2 from the germline V gene are LNHDA and SQIVND (reference sequence).

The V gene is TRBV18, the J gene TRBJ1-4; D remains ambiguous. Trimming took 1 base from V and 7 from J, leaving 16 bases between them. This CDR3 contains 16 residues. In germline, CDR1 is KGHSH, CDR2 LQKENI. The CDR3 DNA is TGTGCCAGCTCACCACTTTGGGGAGAAGGTGTTGAAAAACTGTTTTTT. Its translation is CASSPLWGEGVEKLFF.